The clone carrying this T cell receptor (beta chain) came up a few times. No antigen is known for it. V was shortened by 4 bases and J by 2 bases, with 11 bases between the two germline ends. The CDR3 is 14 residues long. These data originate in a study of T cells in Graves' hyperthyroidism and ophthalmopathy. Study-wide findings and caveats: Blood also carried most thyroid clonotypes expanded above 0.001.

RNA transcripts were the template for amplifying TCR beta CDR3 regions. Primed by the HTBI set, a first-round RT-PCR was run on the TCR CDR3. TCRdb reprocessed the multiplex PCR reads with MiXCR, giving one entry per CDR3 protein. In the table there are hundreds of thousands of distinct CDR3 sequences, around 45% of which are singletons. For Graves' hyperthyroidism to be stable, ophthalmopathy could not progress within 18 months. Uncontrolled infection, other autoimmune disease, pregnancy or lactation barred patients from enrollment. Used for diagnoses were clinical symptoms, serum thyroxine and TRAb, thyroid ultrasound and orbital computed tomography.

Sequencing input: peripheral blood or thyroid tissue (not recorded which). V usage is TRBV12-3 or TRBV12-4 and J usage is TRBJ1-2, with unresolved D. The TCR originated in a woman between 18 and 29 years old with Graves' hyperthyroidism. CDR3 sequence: CASSSIGKNYGYTF. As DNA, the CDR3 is TGTGCCAGCAGTTCGATCGGGAAAAACTATGGCTACACCTTC.